The 21 T cell receptor beta chains in this list originate from one sample, sequenced in a study of shared clonotypes between healthy human individuals. Produced via immunoSEQ multiplex PCR; TCRdb's table is partial and in-frame only. The sample yields about 2 million clones, 95% seen once. Source material: naive CD4+ T cells sorted from blood. Subset indicated: CD45RA+ positively selected. The receptors here all came from a man younger than 35 in good health.

The CDR3 coding sequence is TGTGCCAGTAGCCCCGGACGGAACCAAGAGACCCAGTACTTC. Amino acids: CASSPGRNQETQYF. The genes are TRBV19 and TRBJ2-5; D uncertain. The V gene's germline CDR1 is LNHDA and CDR2 SQIVND (reference sequence). The CDR3 has 14 residues. Trimming left V 6 bases short and J 0 bases short, with 11 bases between.

This clone has a single count. The genes are TRBV29-1 and TRBJ1-1; unclear D gene. This CDR3 is built from 12 residues. CDR1 and CDR2 (germline): SQVTM, ANQGSEA. Trimming shortened V by 0 bases and J by 6 bases, and 8 bases separated the two germline ends. The CDR3 spells CSVEDNISEAFF. Written as DNA, the CDR3 is TGCAGCGTTGAAGACAACATATCTGAAGCTTTCTTT.

The chain couples TRBV7-2 to TRBJ2-7, with 8 positions matching TRBD1. This CDR3 spans 15 amino acids. Germline V gene sequence: CDR1 SGHTA, CDR2 FQGNSA. J gave up 4 bases and V 2 bases, and 7 bases lay outside the gene matches. The CDR3 protein is CASSLLRTGTYEQYF. Here the CDR3 DNA reads TGTGCCAGCAGCTTACTTCGGACAGGGACGTACGAGCAGTACTTC.

The chain recombines TRBV7-8 with TRBJ1-4; no clear D. V was clipped by 2 bases and J by 8 bases, with 6 bases between them. Germline V gene lookup returns CDR1 SGHVS and CDR2 FQNEAQ. The CDR3 consists of 12 residues. DNA for the CDR3: TGTGCCAGCAGCTTAAATTCGGAAAAACTGTTTTTT. It yields the protein CASSLNSEKLFF.

The V gene is TRBV5-4, the J gene TRBJ2-5; TRBD1 might be the D (5 bases). The CDR3 spans 15 residues. Trimming stripped 6 bases from V and 5 bases from J, with 20 bases between. Germline V gene sequence: CDR1 SGHNT, CDR2 YYREEE (reference sequence). The CDR3 region is CASTYPLGESETQYF. The CDR3 DNA follows: TGTGCCAGCACCTACCCCCTAGGGGAATCGGAGACCCAGTACTTC.

DNA for the CDR3: TGTGCCAGCAGTAAGGGACCGACAGGGGAAAAACTGTTTTTT. This gives the protein CASSKGPTGEKLFF. The chain recombines TRBV6-1 with TRBJ1-4; 7 bases are shared with TRBD1. With V trimmed by 5 bases and J by 8 bases, 8 bases remained unmatched. The germline gives CDR1 MNHNS, CDR2 SASEGT. This CDR3 has 14 residues.

J is TRBJ2-4 and V is TRBV12-5, with TRBD2 as a possible D gene (6 bases). Germline lookup yields CDR1 LGHNT and CDR2 FRNRAP. The CDR3 has 13 residues. Trimming removed 7 bases at V and 5 bases at J, with 12 bases between. The chain's CDR3 is CASAPSGENIQYF. The CDR3, as DNA: TGTGCTAGTGCACCGTCGGGGGAAAACATTCAGTACTTC.

J is TRBJ2-2 and V is TRBV14, with D possibly being TRBD2 (6 bases). V lost 4 bases and J lost 1, with 7 bases in between. The CDR3 is made up of 14 amino acids. Germline CDR1 reads SGHDN; CDR2 reads FVKESK. CDR3 DNA sequence: TGTGCCAGCAGCCTGGGACTGAACACCGGGGAGCTGTTTTTT. Translated, it gives CASSLGLNTGELFF.

The chain employs TRBV2 and TRBJ1-6; D is perhaps TRBD1 (5 bases). Trimming stripped 5 bases from V and 6 bases from J, with 8 bases between. The CDR3 is made up of 13 amino acids. CDR1 is SNHLY and CDR2 is FYNNEI in the germline V gene. CDR3 DNA sequence: TGTGCCAGCAGTACCGACAGTAATTCACCCCTCCACTTT. Protein sequence: CASSTDSNSPLHF.

The CDR3 protein is CASSNTYEQYF. CDR3 coding DNA: TGTGCCAGCTCAAACACCTACGAGCAGTACTTC. The genes are TRBV18 and TRBJ2-7; D ambiguous. The CDR3 has 11 residues. Germline V gene sequence: CDR1 KGHSH, CDR2 LQKENI. The ends were cut back, 5 bases at V and 2 bases at J, with 4 bases in the middle.

The genes are TRBV7-9 and TRBJ2-7, with TRBD2 matching 8 bases. After removal of 0 bases from V and 2 bases from J, the junction contained 3 bases not matched to a gene. Germline assignment: CDR1 SEHNR and CDR2 FQNEAQ (reference sequence). This CDR3 has 15 residues. CDR3 DNA sequence: TGTGCCAGCAGCTTAGCGGCACTAGCGGCCTACGAGCAGTACTTC. This gives the protein CASSLAALAAYEQYF.

A word on this clone: This CDR3 is also generated by other DNA sequences in the sample. The chain uses TRBV5-6 and TRBJ1-1, with D hard to call. The germline CDR1 and CDR2 sequences are SGHDT and YYEEEE. This CDR3 comprises 13 residues. V was clipped by 4 bases and J by 1 base, with 8 bases between them. The CDR3 nucleotides read TGTGCCAGCAGCCTGGAGCGGAACACTGAAGCTTTCTTT. This encodes CASSLERNTEAFF.

V and J are TRBV30 and TRBJ2-6, with no clear D. CDR3 size: 13 residues. Germline CDR1 GTSNPN, CDR2 SVGIG (reference sequence). V lost 6 bases and J 2 bases, leaving 8 bases between the germline ends. In nucleotides, the CDR3 is TGTGCCTGTCGGGTTCCTGGGGCCAACGTCCTGACTTTC. Residues: CACRVPGANVLTF. Full variable domain (rest looked up from reference TRBV30 and TRBJ2-6): SQTIHQWPATLVQPVGSPLSLECTVEGTSNPNLYWYRQAAGRGLQLLFYSVGIGQISSEVPQNLSASRPQDRQFILSSKKLLLSDSGFYLCACRVPGANVLTFGAGSRLTVL.

J is TRBJ2-1 and V is TRBV20-1; D unresolved. CDR3 length: 11 residues. Germline assignment: CDR1 DFQATT and CDR2 SNEGSKA (reference sequence). V was cut by 0 bases and J by 13 bases, with 10 bases left in between. CDR3 sequence: CSAREVNIQFF. The CDR3 DNA sequence: TGCAGTGCTAGAGAGGTCAACATCCAGTTCTTC.

The J gene is TRBJ2-3, the V gene TRBV29-1; 7 bases are shared with TRBD2. With V trimmed by 6 bases and J by 1 base, 7 bases remained unmatched. The CDR3 sequence is 14 residues long. The germline gives CDR1 SQVTM, CDR2 ANQGSEA. In DNA form, the CDR3 reads TGCAGCGTGGGAGGACTAGGAGGCACAGATACGCAGTATTTT. It specifies CSVGGLGGTDTQYF.

This clone was detected once. The chain has TRBV4-1 and TRBJ2-3, with 10 bases identical to TRBD2. The CDR3 spans 15 residues. Trimming cost V 4 bases and J 4 bases; bases outside gene matches: 5. Per the germline V gene, CDR1 is MGHRA and CDR2 is YSYEKL. CDR3 DNA: TGCGCCAGCAGCCCAGCGGGGGGGCCCGCAGATACGCAGTATTTT. Its translation: CASSPAGGPADTQYF.

The chain uses TRBV7-2 and TRBJ2-5; the match to TRBD1 covers 7 bases. V shed 1 base and J 2 bases; nucleotides not matched to a gene: 13. Germline CDR1 SGHTA, CDR2 FQGNSA. The CDR3 runs 18 residues. The CDR3: CASSLVQGSFLGQETQYF. CDR3 DNA sequence: TGTGCCAGCAGCTTAGTACAGGGGTCCTTCCTGGGGCAAGAGACCCAGTACTTC.

Note on this clone: Distinct nucleotide sequences in the sample also encode this CDR3. The genes are TRBV18 and TRBJ2-2; the D is unclear. V was cut by 1 base and J by 4 bases, with 4 bases left in between. Germline CDR1 is KGHSH and CDR2 is LQKENI. The CDR3 consists of 13 residues. The CDR3 region has the DNA TGTGCCAGCTCACCACAAGGCACCGGGGAGCTGTTTTTT. The encoded protein is CASSPQGTGELFF.

V is TRBV4-1 and J is TRBJ2-5, with D uncertain. The germline V gene encodes CDR1 MGHRA and CDR2 YSYEKL. There are 19 residues in the CDR3. Trimming took 1 base from V and 0 from J, leaving 21 bases between them. DNA for the CDR3: TGCGCCAGCAGCCAAGGCCCGAGAGGAGAGTTACGGGACCAAGAGACCCAGTACTTC. Translation: CASSQGPRGELRDQETQYF.

In its sample, this clone was seen once. This rearrangement joins TRBV10-3 to TRBJ1-4; 7 nucleotides align to TRBD1. Unmatched junction bases numbered 9, after V lost 10 bases and J lost 4 bases. The CDR3 extends over 14 amino acids. Germline-derived CDR1 and CDR2 are ENHRY and SYGVKD. The DNA of the CDR3 is TGTGCCAGTAAGGGGGCTCTGAGTAATGAAAAACTGTTTTTT. Its protein is CASKGALSNEKLFF.

The rearrangement links TRBV11-2 to TRBJ1-2, with D possibly being TRBD1 (5 bases). The CDR3 is made up of 15 amino acids. Germline V gives CDR1 SGHAT, CDR2 FQNNGV. With 8 bases removed from V and 4 bases from J, the gap between germline ends came to 20 bases. CDR3 protein: CASQRAGGTPYGYTF. CDR3 in DNA: TGTGCCAGCCAACGGGCCGGGGGGACTCCCTATGGCTACACCTTC. The variable domain in full, with the rest retrieved from reference TRBV11-2 and TRBJ1-2, is EAGVAQSPRYKIIEKRQSVAFWCNPISGHATLYWYQQILGQGPKLLIQFQNNGVVDDSQLPKDRFSAERLKGVDSTLKIQPAKLEDSAVYLCASQRAGGTPYGYTFGSGTRLTVV.